These T cell receptor beta chains were read from a single sample in a study of blood T cell repertoires in COVID-19. Sequenced by immunoSEQ multiplex PCR; TCRdb stores in-frame clones only, minus some. The sample records roughly 100,000 clones, about 90% being singletons. Specimen: peripheral blood. All receptors come from a man in his fifties with active COVID-19. CDR3s include the opening cysteine and the closing phenylalanine or tryptophan. The order of the fields is clone size, D gene, J gene, V gene, CDR3 protein, CDR3 DNA. D genes are given only for firm matches. Rows give clone size only sometimes, using once, few, many, or a class for an expanded clone.

>once|TRBD2|TRBJ2-1|TRBV4-1
CASSRSGGAEYNEQFF
TGCGCCAGCAGCCGCAGCGGGGGGGCGGAGTACAATGAGCAGTTCTTC
>.|.|TRBJ1-1|TRBV30
CAWSMRTEAFF
TGTGCCTGGAGCATGCGGACTGAAGCTTTCTTT
>.|.|TRBJ1-6|TRBV6-1
CASSELGSSYNSPLHF
TGTGCCAGCAGTGAACTAGGGAGCTCCTATAATTCACCCCTCCACTTT
>few|TRBD2|TRBJ2-1|TRBV7-9
CASSIRLAGGYNEQFF
TGTGCCAGCAGCATCCGACTAGCGGGGGGTTACAATGAGCAGTTCTTC
>.|TRBD1|TRBJ1-1|TRBV5-1
CASSIPGQGSMNTEAFF
TGCGCCAGCAGTATCCCGGGACAGGGATCAATGAACACTGAAGCTTTCTTT
>.|TRBD1|TRBJ2-2|TRBV5-1
CASSWDRHRGAVF
TGCGCCAGCAGCTGGGACAGACACCGGGGAGCTGTTTTT
>few|TRBD1|TRBJ1-1|TRBV6-7
CASSYFVTGVVGGTEAFF
TGTGCCAGCAGTTATTTTGTGACAGGGGTGGTCGGGGGGACTGAAGCTTTCTTT
>.|TRBD2|TRBJ2-3|TRBV5-6
CASSLGGGRTDTQYF
TGTGCCAGCAGCTTGGGCGGGGGAAGAACAGATACGCAGTATTTT
>.|TRBD2|TRBJ2-5|TRBV7-2
CASSSRLAGYLDVPKTQYF
TGTGCCAGCAGCTCCCGACTAGCGGGGTACCTTGATGTCCCCAAGACCCAGTACTTC
>once|TRBD2|TRBJ2-1|TRBV4-1
CASSQVTSGVNEQFF
TGCGCCAGCAGCCAAGTCACTAGCGGGGTAAATGAGCAGTTCTTC
>once|.|TRBJ1-1|TRBV19
CASTRRGITEAFF
TGTGCCAGTACGCGGCGGGGGATCACTGAAGCTTTCTTT
>.|TRBD1|TRBJ1-1|TRBV6-5
CASSYGGTVTEAFF
TGTGCCAGCAGTTACGGCGGGACAGTAACTGAAGCTTTCTTT
>once|TRBD1|TRBJ1-2|TRBV6-8
CASIKKGAKLDYGYTF
TGTGCCAGCATCAAAAAGGGGGCGAAGTTAGACTATGGCTACACCTTC
>.|.|TRBJ2-5|TRBV4-1
CASSRIAVAGETQYF
TGCGCCAGCAGCCGGATAGCGGTGGCAGGGGAGACCCAGTACTTC
>.|.|TRBJ2-2|TRBV7-9
CASSLARAGELFF
TGTGCCAGCAGCTTAGCGCGGGCAGGGGAGCTGTTTTTT
>.|TRBD2|TRBJ2-1|TRBV7-2
CASSLDGRGDSSRQFF
TGTGCCAGCAGCTTAGACGGACGGGGGGATTCGTCTCGGCAGTTCTTC
>.|TRBD1|TRBJ1-2|TRBV4-2
CASSQGREGAYGYTF
TGTGCCAGCAGCCAAGGAAGAGAGGGGGCCTATGGCTACACCTTC
>.|TRBD2|TRBJ2-1|TRBV4-3
CASSQEPPPAGAYNEQFF
TGCGCCAGCAGCCAAGAACCCCCTCCAGCGGGGGCCTACAATGAGCAGTTCTTC
>.|TRBD1|TRBJ1-1|TRBV4-3
CASSRSLQGTEAFF
TGCGCCAGCAGCCGATCCTTACAGGGGACTGAAGCTTTCTTT
>once|TRBD1|TRBJ1-6|TRBV19
CASRDTGGGNSPLHF
TGTGCCAGTAGGGACACAGGGGGCGGGAATTCACCCCTCCACTTT
>.|.|TRBJ1-1|TRBV23-1
CASSSTGNTEAFF
TGCGCCAGCAGTTCGACGGGGAACACTGAAGCTTTCTTT
>.|.|TRBJ2-7|TRBV19
CASSIGGVYEQYF
TGTGCCAGTAGTATCGGCGGGGTCTACGAGCAGTACTTC
>.|TRBD2|TRBJ2-7|TRBV27
CASTPVGAGGLHEQYF
TGTGCCAGCACCCCGGTTGGAGCGGGGGGGCTTCACGAGCAGTACTTC